This is a list of T cell receptor beta chains from one sample in a study of PD-1 blockade in classical Hodgkin lymphoma. The table came from immunoSEQ multiplex PCR; TCRdb's copy has only in-frame clones and leaves some out. Of around 39,000 clones in the sample, 76% were seen once. Sequencing was performed on peripheral blood mononuclear cells (PBMCs), taken before the second cycle of nivolumab. The receptors originated from a human donor with classical Hodgkin lymphoma. Each CDR3 is given with its conserved first and last residue. The D gene is left open where the match is weak. Where a row states a size, it is once, few, many or the class of an expanded clone; other rows omit it.

>TRBD1|TRBJ1-2|TRBV5-3|16|-
CARKLQGGYSNYGYTF
TGTGCCAGAAAGTTGCAGGGGGGATATTCTAACTATGGCTACACCTTC
>TRBD1|TRBJ2-7|TRBV30|13|-
CAWSTDRDYEQYF
TGTGCCTGGAGTACGGACAGGGACTACGAGCAGTACTTC
>TRBD1|TRBJ2-3|TRBV5-5|15|-
CASRPYWTGGDTQYF
TGTGCCAGCAGACCCTACTGGACAGGCGGAGATACGCAGTATTTT
>-|TRBJ2-3|TRBV7-2|14|once
CASSVGGPGDTQYF
TGTGCCAGCAGCGTCGGGGGGCCGGGGGATACGCAGTATTTT
>TRBD2|TRBJ2-1|TRBV18|16|-
CASSPLNGGAYNEQFF
TGTGCCAGCTCACCGCTAAACGGGGGGGCCTACAATGAGCAGTTCTTC
>-|TRBJ2-5|TRBV11-3|13|-
CASSPPQAETQYF
TGTGCCAGCAGCCCCCCCCAGGCGGAGACCCAGTACTTC
>-|TRBJ2-7|TRBV10-3|17|-
CAISEGDSSPSSYEQYF
TGTGCCATCAGTGAGGGCGACAGTTCTCCGAGCTCCTACGAGCAGTACTTC
>TRBD1|TRBJ1-1|TRBV13|14|-
CASSSDRGGTEAFF
TGTGCCAGCAGCTCGGACAGGGGGGGAACTGAAGCTTTCTTT
>TRBD1|TRBJ1-2|TRBV5-6|15|-
CASSLETGQGYGYTF
TGTGCCAGCAGCTTGGAGACAGGGCAAGGGTATGGCTACACCTTC
>-|TRBJ1-3|TRBV18|17|-
CASSPTTDRTSGNTIYF
TGTGCCAGCTCACCAACCACGGACAGAACTTCTGGAAACACCATATATTTT
>-|TRBJ2-7|TRBV6-1|11|-
CASSDGWEQYF
TGTGCCAGCAGTGATGGATGGGAGCAGTACTTC
>TRBD2|TRBJ2-3|TRBV6-6|14|-
CASSLPGLAVRQYF
TGTGCCAGCAGTCTACCTGGCCTAGCGGTTAGACAGTATTTT
>-|TRBJ1-6|TRBV6-6|16|-
CASSSPTGGGNSPLHF
TGTGCCAGCAGTTCACCGACCGGAGGGGGTAATTCACCCCTCCACTTT
>TRBD1|TRBJ2-2|TRBV2|13|-
CASSGNRGGELFF
TGTGCCAGCAGTGGCAACAGGGGCGGGGAGCTGTTTTTT
>-|TRBJ1-2|TRBV7-9|14|-
CASSAYQGSAGYTF
TGTGCCAGCAGCGCCTACCAGGGATCCGCCGGCTACACCTTC
>-|TRBJ1-4|TRBV5-5|14|-
CASSSEGANEKLFF
TGTGCCAGCAGCTCTGAGGGTGCTAATGAAAAACTGTTTTTT
>-|TRBJ1-2|TRBV6-4|15|-
CASTTSIPLNYGYTF
TGTGCCAGCACCACTAGCATCCCCCTTAACTATGGCTACACCTTC
>-|TRBJ1-1|TRBV7-2|15|once
CASSSPQGVNTEAFF
TGTGCCAGCAGCTCCCCACAGGGCGTGAACACTGAAGCTTTCTTT
>TRBD1|TRBJ1-1|TRBV2|14|once
CASKGTGANTEAFF
TGTGCCAGCAAGGGGACAGGGGCGAACACTGAAGCTTTCTTT
>-|TRBJ1-2|TRBV30|13|-
CAWSPSPGDGYTF
TGTGCCTGGAGTCCCTCACCAGGGGATGGCTACACCTTC
>-|TRBJ2-7|TRBV5-1|15|-
CASSFTGVGSYEQYF
TGCGCCAGCAGCTTTACTGGGGTCGGATCCTACGAGCAGTACTTC
>-|TRBJ2-7|TRBV4-1|16|few
CASSQDRRRVSYEQYF
TGCGCCAGCAGCCAAGATAGGCGGCGAGTCTCCTACGAGCAGTACTTC
>-|TRBJ2-3|TRBV9|15|-
CASSVGAGSTDTQYF
TGTGCCAGCAGCGTAGGAGCAGGGAGCACAGATACGCAGTATTTT
>TRBD1|TRBJ2-7|TRBV15|14|-
CATSLYTGAYEQYF
TGTGCCACCAGCCTCTATACAGGGGCATACGAGCAGTACTTC
>-|TRBJ2-7|TRBV7-8|18|-
CASSFGFQVTGSSYEQYF
TGTGCCAGCAGCTTCGGGTTCCAAGTTACGGGCAGTTCCTACGAGCAGTACTTC
>-|TRBJ2-1|TRBV5-4|16|medium-sized
CASSPWTGGGWNEQFF
TGTGCCAGCAGCCCTTGGACAGGAGGGGGGTGGAATGAGCAGTTCTTC
>TRBD1|TRBJ2-4|TRBV5-4|16|-
CASSLVGTGVEDIQYF
TGTGCCAGCAGCTTGGTGGGGACAGGGGTGGAGGACATTCAGTACTTC
>-|TRBJ2-7|TRBV27|14|few
CASSLGGSSYEQYF
TGTGCCAGCAGTTTGGGTGGATCCTCCTACGAGCAGTACTTC
>TRBD1|TRBJ1-4|TRBV4-1|16|-
CASSQVAGTGNEKLFF
TGCGCCAGCAGCCAAGTCGCGGGGACAGGGAATGAAAAACTGTTTTTT
>-|TRBJ2-1|TRBV5-4|13|-
CASSPPDTNEQFF
TGTGCCAGCAGCCCTCCGGACACCAATGAGCAGTTCTTC
>TRBD1|TRBJ2-7|TRBV4-3|15|-
CASSQGTGPEYEQYF
TGCGCCAGCAGCCAAGGGACAGGTCCTGAATACGAGCAGTACTTC
>-|TRBJ1-3|TRBV6-1|12|-
CASGFSGNTIYF
TGTGCCAGCGGATTCTCTGGAAACACCATATATTTT
>-|TRBJ2-5|TRBV7-9|13|-
CASRMGDQETQYF
TGTGCCAGCAGGATGGGCGACCAAGAGACCCAGTACTTC
>-|TRBJ1-6|TRBV19|13|-
CASSLDGNSPLHF
TGTGCCAGTAGTCTAGACGGGAATTCACCCCTCCACTTT
>-|TRBJ2-7|TRBV20-1|10|few
CSAGTYEQYF
TGCAGTGCGGGGACCTACGAGCAGTACTTC
>-|TRBJ1-4|TRBV5-1|15|-
CASSLAPQGREKLFF
TGCGCCAGCAGCTTGGCCCCTCAGGGACGGGAAAAACTGTTTTTT
>-|TRBJ2-1|TRBV6-6|14|-
CASSPGSSYNEQFF
TGTGCCAGCTCACCTGGAAGCTCCTACAATGAGCAGTTCTTC
>-|TRBJ2-3|TRBV4-3|17|-
CASSQEGLSLSTDTQYF
TGCGCCAGCAGCCAAGAGGGGCTGAGCCTTAGCACAGATACGCAGTATTTT
>-|TRBJ1-6|TRBV6-5|14|-
CASSYDHFGSPLHF
TGTGCCAGCAGTTACGACCATTTTGGGTCACCCCTCCACTTT
>TRBD1|TRBJ1-3|TRBV11-2|17|-
CASSLLRGHFSGNTIYF
TGTGCCAGCAGCTTATTGAGGGGGCACTTCTCTGGAAACACCATATATTTT
>-|TRBJ1-3|TRBV18|16|-
CASSRGTQSSGNTIYF
TGTGCCAGCTCACGAGGGACCCAAAGCTCTGGAAACACCATATATTTT
>-|TRBJ2-7|TRBV4-1|15|-
CASSPSGVRGYEQYF
TGCGCCAGCAGCCCCTCGGGGGTGAGAGGATACGAGCAGTACTTC
>TRBD2|TRBJ2-3|TRBV7-2|15|once
CASSRSAGSTDTQYF
TGTGCCAGCAGCCGCTCAGCGGGGAGCACAGATACGCAGTATTTT
>TRBD1|TRBJ1-1|TRBV15|18|-
CATSRDRDRGFMNTEAFF
TGTGCCACCAGCAGAGATAGGGACAGGGGCTTTATGAACACTGAAGCTTTCTTT
>-|TRBJ1-2|TRBV27|13|medium-sized
CASSLSSGNGYTF
TGTGCCAGCAGTTTATCGAGTGGGAATGGCTACACCTTC
>-|TRBJ2-5|TRBV18|13|-
CASSPIGGETQYF
TGTGCCAGCTCACCAATCGGGGGAGAGACCCAGTACTTC
>TRBD1|TRBJ2-2|TRBV10-2|16|-
CASRGWGQRNTGELFF
TGCGCCAGCAGGGGTTGGGGACAGAGGAACACCGGGGAGCTGTTTTTT